This T cell receptor (beta chain) appears in the sequencing data of a study of T-cell memory formation after mild COVID-19. Points from the study as a whole: Researchers found some responding clones in pre-infection memory, a sign that cross-reactive memory joined. Among clones contracting day 15 to 85, CD4/CD8 was balanced, whereas later expanders leaned CD4+. Among CD4+ contracting clones, most were CM and EM, and CD8+ ones EMRA. Nothing confirmed that second-wave clones peaking on day 37 were specific for SARS-CoV-2.

TCRdb reprocessed the 5' RACE reads via MiXCR and lists one record per CDR3 protein. The sample includes 50,000 or so distinct CDR3 sequences, roughly 9% of them seen just once. Details on this clonotype: Its antigen is not known.

V trimming: 3 bases; J trimming: 13 bases; junction bases outside the gene matches: 6. Germline V lookup: CDR1 KGHSH, CDR2 LQKENI. The CDR3 loop spans 12 amino acids. This receptor was taken from an adult woman who had mild COVID-19 (a few samples of this study predate the infection). Cell type and time point are not known. The sequencing sample was made of PBMCs or a T cell subset sorted from them (not recorded which). The chain combines TRBV18 with TRBJ2-3; 8 positions match TRBD2. The CDR3 sequence is CASSPPAGVEYF. The DNA for the CDR3 is TGTGCCAGCTCACCTCCAGCGGGGGTAGAGTATTTT.